This T cell receptor beta chain originates from a study of blood T cells in healthy people across ages. Caucasian, healthy and from Russia, the donors were aged between roughly 6 and 100. Through a sample-barcoded 5' primer and a J-beta primer mix, a second PCR was run for roughly 6 to 12 cycles. A single record per CDR3 protein comes from TCRdb applying MiXCR to the 5' RACE reads. The profile shows roughly 730,000 distinct CDR3 sequences, 56% of them singletons. Germline V gives CDR1 DFQATT, CDR2 SNEGSKA (reference sequence). This CDR3 contains 13 residues. The TCR comes from a man aged 35 to 55 in good health. The rearrangement joins TRBV20-1 to TRBJ2-5; D might be TRBD2 (6 bases). Material: blood. The CDR3 DNA is TGCAGGGCCATTTTAGCGGTTCACCAGACCCAGTACTTC. Protein sequence: CRAILAVHQTQYF.